Listed here are 11 T cell receptor beta chains from one sample, sequenced in a study of blood T cell repertoires in COVID-19. Repertoires were generated with immunoSEQ multiplex PCR, while TCRdb's copy carries only in-frame clones and drops some. The table has about 310,000 clones, approximately 86% seen once. Sequencing was carried out using peripheral blood. The receptors derive from a man aged 65-85 years with acute or convalescent COVID-19.

The gene calls are TRBV4-3 and TRBJ1-3, with D tentatively TRBD1 (5 bases). V was shortened by 0 bases and J by 0 bases, with 12 bases between the two germline ends. Germline V gene lookup returns CDR1 LGHNA and CDR2 YSLEER. The CDR3 contains 17 residues. The CDR3 nucleotides are TGCGCCAGCAGCCAAGATTCCAGGGTGGCCTCTGGAAACACCATATATTTT. Its protein product is CASSQDSRVASGNTIYF.

The chain joins TRBV4-1 to TRBJ2-5; weak D call: TRBD1 (5 bases). The V gene's germline CDR1 is MGHRA and CDR2 YSYEKL. This CDR3 region has 15 residues. The V end was cut by 0 bases, the J end by 8 bases, with 16 bases between. CDR3 sequence: CASSQEGAPIGTQYF. CDR3 in DNA: TGCGCCAGCAGCCAAGAAGGGGCCCCCATAGGAACCCAGTACTTC.

The chain employs TRBV7-8 and TRBJ2-1; the D gene is possibly TRBD2 (7 bases). This CDR3 is built from 14 residues. Trimming shortened V by 7 bases and J by 8 bases, and 18 bases separated the two germline ends. Germline-derived CDR1 and CDR2 are SGHVS and FQNEAQ. CDR3 nucleotides: TGTGCCAGCACCCGGGGGGCCCCAGGGGATGAGCAGTTCTTC. Protein: CASTRGAPGDEQFF.

J is TRBJ2-3 and V is TRBV29-1; 11 positions match TRBD1. The CDR3 length is 14 residues. Germline CDR1 SQVTM, CDR2 ANQGSEA. V shed 8 bases, J shed 4 bases, and the junction held 8 bases outside the gene matches. CDR3 amino acids: CSTAGTGGSDTQYF. The CDR3 coding sequence is TGCAGCACAGCCGGGACAGGGGGATCAGATACGCAGTATTTT.

The gene calls are TRBV5-5 and TRBJ1-2, with D perhaps matching TRBD1 (6 bases). The V gene lost 0 bases and the J gene lost 1 base, with 10 bases spanning the gap. The CDR3 is 15 residues long. Germline V gives CDR1 SGHKS, CDR2 YYEKEE (reference sequence). The CDR3 DNA reads as TGTGCCAGCAGCTTGGCTGGGGGCTATAACTATGGCTACACCTTC. Protein: CASSLAGGYNYGYTF. Full variable domain (rest looked up from reference TRBV5-5 and TRBJ1-2): DAGVTQSPTHLIKTRGQQVTLRCSPISGHKSVSWYQQVLGQGPQFIFQYYEKEERGRGNFPDRFSARQFPNYSSELNVNALLLGDSALYLCASSLAGGYNYGYTFGSGTRLTVV.

A few counts support this clone. The chain uses TRBV11-2 and TRBJ2-2; weak D call: TRBD1 (5 bases). The V gene's germline CDR1 is SGHAT and CDR2 FQNNGV. The CDR3 totals 16 residues. V lost 0 bases to trimming and J lost 1 base, with 9 bases between them. CDR3 sequence (DNA): TGTGCCAGCAGCTTAGAAGGGGTTGGGAACACCGGGGAGCTGTTTTTT. Translating it yields CASSLEGVGNTGELFF.

The chain recombines TRBV6-5 with TRBJ1-5, with 7 bases fitting TRBD1. This CDR3 comprises 15 residues. V trimming: 7 bases; J trimming: 3 bases; junction bases outside the gene matches: 9. Germline loops: CDR1 MNHEY, CDR2 SVGAGI. As DNA, the CDR3 is TGTGCCAGCAAGGCAGGGGGAGAATCCAATCAGCCCCAGCATTTT. Residues: CASKAGGESNQPQHF.

The chain links TRBV7-2 to TRBJ2-7; D is uncertain. The CDR3 loop spans 13 amino acids. Trimming took off 3 bases at V and 2 bases at J, with 8 bases between the two ends. The germline V gene encodes CDR1 SGHTA and CDR2 FQGNSA. The DNA for the CDR3 is TGTGCCAGCAGCTTCTCGGGTGCCTACGAGCAGTACTTC. Protein: CASSFSGAYEQYF.

The chain is built from TRBV5-6 and TRBJ1-5, with D tentatively TRBD1 (6 bases). The CDR3 is 14 residues long. Germline V gives CDR1 SGHDT, CDR2 YYEEEE. V was trimmed by 0 bases and J by 2 bases, leaving 6 bases between them. DNA of the CDR3: TGTGCCAGCAGCTTGGCAGGGGGCAATCAGCCCCAGCATTTT. It specifies CASSLAGGNQPQHF.

The V call is TRBV5-1, the J call TRBJ2-1, with 8 bases aligning to TRBD2. Germline values: CDR1 SGHRS, CDR2 YFSETQ. CDR3 length: 16 residues. The ends lost 2 bases at V and 4 bases at J; junction bases unmatched: 8. The CDR3 spells CASSFSGGTSYNEQFF. CDR3 nucleotides: TGCGCCAGCAGCTTCTCGGGAGGGACTTCTTACAATGAGCAGTTCTTC.

The table lists this clone with a count of one. V and J are TRBV9 and TRBJ1-2; TRBD1 agrees at 8 bases. The ends lost 0 bases at V and 0 bases at J; junction bases unmatched: 1. Looked up from germline, CDR1 is SGDLS and CDR2 is YYNGEE. CDR3 length equals 15 residues. The CDR3 DNA reads TGTGCCAGCAGCGTAGGGACAGGGACTAACTATGGCTACACCTTC. Residues: CASSVGTGTNYGYTF.